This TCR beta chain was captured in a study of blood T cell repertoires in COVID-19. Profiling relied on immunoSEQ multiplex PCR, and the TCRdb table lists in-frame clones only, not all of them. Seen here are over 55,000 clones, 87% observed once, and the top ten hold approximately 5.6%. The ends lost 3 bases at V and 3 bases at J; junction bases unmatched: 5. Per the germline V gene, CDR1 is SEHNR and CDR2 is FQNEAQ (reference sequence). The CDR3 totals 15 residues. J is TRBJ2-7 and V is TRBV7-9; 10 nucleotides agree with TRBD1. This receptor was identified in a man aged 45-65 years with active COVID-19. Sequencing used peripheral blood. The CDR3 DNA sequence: TGTGCCAGCAGCTTCCGGGACAGGGGCATCTACGAGCAGTACTTC. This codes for CASSFRDRGIYEQYF.